This entry lists 9 T cell receptor beta chains sequenced from one sample in a study of cytomegalovirus exposure and HLA in healthy donors. The study ran its PCR with 60 Vbeta and 13 Jbeta primers. The protocol was immunoSEQ multiplex PCR, while the TCRdb copy is restricted to in-frame clones and leaves out a portion. The sample yields about 97,000 clones, around 68% seen once. Sequenced: PBMCs. All receptors derive from a human donor in good health.

The chain recombines TRBV19 with TRBJ2-1, with a possible D match to TRBD2 (6 bases). The CDR3 is 17 residues long. The V end was cut by 7 bases, the J end by 0 bases, with 19 bases between. From germline, CDR1 is LNHDA and CDR2 SQIVND (reference sequence). In DNA form, the CDR3 reads TGTGCCAGTAACCCCCGGCTAGCGTTGAGCTCCTACAATGAGCAGTTCTTC. This translates into CASNPRLALSSYNEQFF.

J is TRBJ2-3 and V is TRBV5-1, with D possibly TRBD2 on 6 matching bases. Germline V gene lookup returns CDR1 SGHRS and CDR2 YFSETQ. Trimming took off 0 bases at V and 5 bases at J, with 31 bases between the two ends. The CDR3 spans 21 residues. The CDR3 region is CASSLVFGLGVVEGLVDTQYF. As DNA, the CDR3 is TGCGCCAGCAGCTTGGTGTTCGGGTTGGGAGTAGTGGAGGGCCTAGTAGATACGCAGTATTTT.

The chain combines TRBV5-6 with TRBJ2-3; the match to TRBD2 covers 9 bases. This CDR3 is 15 amino acids long. V was clipped by 2 bases and J by 1 base; unmatched bases: 2. Germline loops: CDR1 SGHDT, CDR2 YYEEEE. The CDR3 here is CASSFRLAGTDTQYF. CDR3 DNA sequence: TGTGCCAGCAGCTTTAGACTAGCGGGCACAGATACGCAGTATTTT.

The V call is TRBV2, the J call TRBJ2-6; the D gene is possibly TRBD1 (5 bases). Trimming stripped 8 bases from V and 2 bases from J, with 13 bases between. CDR3 length: 15 residues. Germline CDR1 SNHLY, CDR2 FYNNEI. CDR3 sequence (DNA): TGTGCCAGCTTAGCAGGGCTCCCTGGGGCCAACGTCCTGACTTTC. This gives the protein CASLAGLPGANVLTF.

The chain employs TRBV5-6 and TRBJ2-1; D might be TRBD2 (5 bases). The CDR3 is 14 amino acids. V was trimmed by 10 bases and J by 0 bases, leaving 14 bases between them. The germline CDR1 and CDR2 sequences are SGHDT and YYEEEE. The CDR3 sequence is CAGKRKSSYNEQFF. CDR3 sequence (DNA): TGTGCCGGGAAGCGGAAGAGCTCCTACAATGAGCAGTTCTTC. The complete variable domain, with remaining parts taken from reference TRBV5-6 and TRBJ2-1, reads DAGVTQSPTHLIKTRGQQVTLRCSPKSGHDTVSWYQQALGQGPQFIFQYYEEEERQRGNFPDRFSGHQFPNYSSELNVNALLLGDSALYLCAGKRKSSYNEQFFGPGTRLTVL.

This clone was counted once. This chain connects TRBV7-6 to TRBJ2-5, with 9 positions matching TRBD2. The J call is doubtful: the DNA matches TRBJ2-7 better. This CDR3 has 15 residues. Germline V gives CDR1 SGHVS, CDR2 FNYEAQ. DNA for the CDR3: TGTGCCAGCAGCTTAGAGTCTAGCGGGACCTACGAGCAGTACTTC. It yields the protein CASSLESSGTYEQYF.

The V gene is TRBV19, the J gene TRBJ2-5; tentatively, D is TRBD2 (6 bases). The CDR3 totals 13 residues. In germline, CDR1 is LNHDA, CDR2 SQIVND (reference sequence). Trimming shortened V by 5 bases and J by 5 bases, and 12 bases separated the two germline ends. CDR3 nucleotides: TGTGCCAGTAGTCAAGGGACTCTGGAGACCCAGTACTTC. Protein product: CASSQGTLETQYF.

The gene calls are TRBV7-6 and TRBJ2-5, with 12 bases matching TRBD2. V shed 5 bases, J shed 9 bases, and the junction held 10 bases outside the gene matches. The CDR3 sequence is 15 residues long. Germline V gene data show CDR1 as SGHVS and CDR2 as FNYEAQ. The CDR3 DNA reads as TGTGCCAGCAGCCGAACGACTAGCGGGAGTGGGTCCCAGTACTTC. Translation: CASSRTTSGSGSQYF.

In this sample, this clone turned up a few times. V gene TRBV5-1 combines with J gene TRBJ2-7; TRBD2 matches at 8 bases. This CDR3 contains 14 residues. Germline CDR1 reads SGHRS; CDR2 reads YFSETQ. Trimming at V came to 2 bases and at J to 3 bases, leaving 4 bases not matched to a gene. The CDR3 nucleotides are TGCGCCAGCAGCTTACTAGCGGAAGGCTACGAGCAGTACTTC. This codes for CASSLLAEGYEQYF.